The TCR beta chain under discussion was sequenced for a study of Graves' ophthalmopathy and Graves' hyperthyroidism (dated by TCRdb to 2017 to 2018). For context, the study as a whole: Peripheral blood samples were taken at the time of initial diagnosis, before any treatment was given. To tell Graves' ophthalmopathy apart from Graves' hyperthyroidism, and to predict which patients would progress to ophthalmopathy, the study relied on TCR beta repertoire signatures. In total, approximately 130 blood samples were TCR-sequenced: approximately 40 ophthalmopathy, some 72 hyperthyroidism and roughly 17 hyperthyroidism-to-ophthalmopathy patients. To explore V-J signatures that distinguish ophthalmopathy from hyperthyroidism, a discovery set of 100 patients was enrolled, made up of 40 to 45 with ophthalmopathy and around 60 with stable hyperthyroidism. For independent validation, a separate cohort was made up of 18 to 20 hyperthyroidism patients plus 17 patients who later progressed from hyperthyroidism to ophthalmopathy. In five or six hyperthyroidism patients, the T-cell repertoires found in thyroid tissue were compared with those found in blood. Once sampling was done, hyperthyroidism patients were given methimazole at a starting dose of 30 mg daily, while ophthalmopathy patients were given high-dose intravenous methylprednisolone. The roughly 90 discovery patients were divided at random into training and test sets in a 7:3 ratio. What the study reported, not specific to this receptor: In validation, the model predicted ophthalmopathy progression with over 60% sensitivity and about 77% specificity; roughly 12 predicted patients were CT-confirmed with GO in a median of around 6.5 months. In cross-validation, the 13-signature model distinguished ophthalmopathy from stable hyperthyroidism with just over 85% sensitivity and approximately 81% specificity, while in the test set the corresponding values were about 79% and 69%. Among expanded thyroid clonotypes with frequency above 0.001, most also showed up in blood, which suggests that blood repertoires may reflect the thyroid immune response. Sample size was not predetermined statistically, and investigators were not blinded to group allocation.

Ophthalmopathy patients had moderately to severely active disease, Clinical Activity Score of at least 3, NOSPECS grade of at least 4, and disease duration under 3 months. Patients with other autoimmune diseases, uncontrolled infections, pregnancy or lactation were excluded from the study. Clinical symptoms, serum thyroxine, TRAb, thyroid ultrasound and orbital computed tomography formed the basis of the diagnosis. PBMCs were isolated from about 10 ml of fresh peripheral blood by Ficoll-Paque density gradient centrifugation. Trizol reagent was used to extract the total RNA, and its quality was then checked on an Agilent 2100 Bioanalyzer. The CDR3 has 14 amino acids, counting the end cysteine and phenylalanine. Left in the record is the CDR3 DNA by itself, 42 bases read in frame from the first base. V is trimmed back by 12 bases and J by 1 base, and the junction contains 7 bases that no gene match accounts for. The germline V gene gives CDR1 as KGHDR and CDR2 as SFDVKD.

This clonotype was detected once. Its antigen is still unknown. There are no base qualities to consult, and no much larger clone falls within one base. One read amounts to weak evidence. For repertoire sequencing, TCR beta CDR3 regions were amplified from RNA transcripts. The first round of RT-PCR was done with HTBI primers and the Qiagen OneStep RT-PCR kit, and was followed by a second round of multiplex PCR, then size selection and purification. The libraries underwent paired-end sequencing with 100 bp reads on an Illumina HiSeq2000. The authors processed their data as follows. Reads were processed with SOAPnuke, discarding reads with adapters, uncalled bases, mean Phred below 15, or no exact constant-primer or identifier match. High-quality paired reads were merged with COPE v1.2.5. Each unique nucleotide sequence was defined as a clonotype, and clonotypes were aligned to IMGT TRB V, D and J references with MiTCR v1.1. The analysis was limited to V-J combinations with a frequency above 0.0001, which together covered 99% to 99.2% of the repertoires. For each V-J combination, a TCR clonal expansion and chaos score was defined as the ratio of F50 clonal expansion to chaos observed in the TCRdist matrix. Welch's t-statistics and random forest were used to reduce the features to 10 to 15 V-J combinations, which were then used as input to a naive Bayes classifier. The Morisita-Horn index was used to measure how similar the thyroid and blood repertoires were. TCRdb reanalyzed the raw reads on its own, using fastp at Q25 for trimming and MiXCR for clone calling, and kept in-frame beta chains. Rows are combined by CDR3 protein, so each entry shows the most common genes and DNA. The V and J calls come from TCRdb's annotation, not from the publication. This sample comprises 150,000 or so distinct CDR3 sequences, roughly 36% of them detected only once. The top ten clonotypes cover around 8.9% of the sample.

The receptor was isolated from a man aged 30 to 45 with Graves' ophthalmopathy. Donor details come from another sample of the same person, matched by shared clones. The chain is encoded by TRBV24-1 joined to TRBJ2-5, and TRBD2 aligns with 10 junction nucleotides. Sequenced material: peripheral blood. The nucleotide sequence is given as TGTGCCGCTGCGACTAGCGGGTTCCAAGAGACCCAGTACTTC. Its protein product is CAAATSGFQETQYF.